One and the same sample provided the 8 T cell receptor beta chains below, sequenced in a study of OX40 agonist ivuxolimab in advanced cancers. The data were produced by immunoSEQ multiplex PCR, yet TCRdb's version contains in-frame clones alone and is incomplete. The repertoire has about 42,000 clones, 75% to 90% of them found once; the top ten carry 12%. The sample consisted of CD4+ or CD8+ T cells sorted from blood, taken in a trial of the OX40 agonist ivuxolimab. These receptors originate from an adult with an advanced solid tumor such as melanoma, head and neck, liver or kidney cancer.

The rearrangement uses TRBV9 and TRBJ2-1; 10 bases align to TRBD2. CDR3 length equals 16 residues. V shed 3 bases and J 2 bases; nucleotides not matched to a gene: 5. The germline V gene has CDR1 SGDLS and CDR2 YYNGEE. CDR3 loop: CASSAGLARTYNEQFF. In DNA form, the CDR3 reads TGTGCCAGCAGCGCGGGACTAGCGCGGACCTACAATGAGCAGTTCTTC.

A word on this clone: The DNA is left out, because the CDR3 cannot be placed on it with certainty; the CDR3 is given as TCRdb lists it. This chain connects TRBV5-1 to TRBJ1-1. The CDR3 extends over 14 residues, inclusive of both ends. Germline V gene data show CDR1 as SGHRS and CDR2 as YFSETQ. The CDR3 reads CASSSEAGVPEAFF.

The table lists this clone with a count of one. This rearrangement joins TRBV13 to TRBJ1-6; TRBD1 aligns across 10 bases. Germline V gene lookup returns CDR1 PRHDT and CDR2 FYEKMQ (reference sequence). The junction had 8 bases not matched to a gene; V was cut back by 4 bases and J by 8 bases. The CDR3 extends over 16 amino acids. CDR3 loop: CASSSYRDRGDSPLHF. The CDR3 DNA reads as TGTGCCAGCAGCTCCTACCGGGACAGGGGAGATTCACCCCTCCACTTT.

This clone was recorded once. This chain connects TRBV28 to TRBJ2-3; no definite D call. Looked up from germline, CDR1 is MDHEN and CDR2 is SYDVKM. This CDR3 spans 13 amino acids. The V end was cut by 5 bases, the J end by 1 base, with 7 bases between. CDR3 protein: CASSPTGTDTQYF. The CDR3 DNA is TGTGCCAGCAGTCCTACAGGCACAGATACGCAGTATTTT.

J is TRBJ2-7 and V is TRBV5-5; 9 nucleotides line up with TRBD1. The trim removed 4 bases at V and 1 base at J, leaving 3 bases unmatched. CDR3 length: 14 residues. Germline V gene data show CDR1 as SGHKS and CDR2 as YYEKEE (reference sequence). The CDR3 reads CASSLQGASYEQYF. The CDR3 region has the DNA TGTGCCAGCAGCCTACAGGGGGCGTCCTACGAGCAGTACTTC.

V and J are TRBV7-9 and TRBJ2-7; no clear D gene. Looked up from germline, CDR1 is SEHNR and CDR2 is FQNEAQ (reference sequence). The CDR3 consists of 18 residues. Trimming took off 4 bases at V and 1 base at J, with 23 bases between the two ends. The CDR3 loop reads CASSSPPGPTVDSYEQYF. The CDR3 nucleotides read TGTGCCAGCAGCTCACCACCAGGACCCACCGTCGATTCCTACGAGCAGTACTTC.

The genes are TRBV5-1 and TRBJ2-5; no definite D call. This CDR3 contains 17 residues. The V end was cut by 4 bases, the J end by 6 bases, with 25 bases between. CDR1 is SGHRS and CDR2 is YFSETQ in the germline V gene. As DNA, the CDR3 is TGCGCCAGCAGCCAAGGCCTGGGGTCGGACCCCAAGCAGACCCAGTACTTC. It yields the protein CASSQGLGSDPKQTQYF.

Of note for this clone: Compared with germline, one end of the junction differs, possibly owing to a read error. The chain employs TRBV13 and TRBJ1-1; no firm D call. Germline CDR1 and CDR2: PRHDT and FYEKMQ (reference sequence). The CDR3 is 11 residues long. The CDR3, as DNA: TGTGCCAGCAGCCTAGGGTCTGAAGCTTTCTTT. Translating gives CASSLGSEAFF. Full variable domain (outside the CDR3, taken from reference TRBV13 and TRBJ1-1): AAGVIQSPRHLIKEKRETATLKCYPIPRHDTVYWYQQGPGQDPQFLISFYEKMQSDKGSIPDRFSAQQFSDYHSELNMSSLELGDSALYFCASSLGSEAFFGQGTRLTVV.